Below are 23 T cell receptor beta chains sequenced from a single sample in a study of T cell repertoires in cytomegalovirus infection. TCRdb recomputed calls from the reads with MiXCR, one row per CDR3 protein. The sample has fewer than 150,000 distinct CDR3 sequences; 30% to 35% are singletons. No antigen has been assigned to these receptors. Source: CD8+ T cells from cultured PBMCs, taken from culture after CMV antigen stimulation. The receptors originated from a human donor in good health (CMV status not recorded). Some clones in this sample may be carry-over from other donors' samples.

The V call is TRBV11-2, the J call TRBJ1-6; unclear D gene. V was trimmed by 2 bases and J by 0 bases, leaving 11 bases between them. The germline gives CDR1 SGHAT, CDR2 FQNNGV. This CDR3 has 17 residues. CDR3 protein: CASSLFWEVSYNSPLHF. CDR3 sequence (DNA): TGTGCCAGCAGCTTATTTTGGGAGGTCTCCTATAATTCACCCCTCCACTTT. Variable domain in full (rest from reference TRBV11-2 and TRBJ1-6): EAGVAQSPRYKIIEKRQSVAFWCNPISGHATLYWYQQILGQGPKLLIQFQNNGVVDDSQLPKDRFSAERLKGVDSTLKIQPAKLEDSAVYLCASSLFWEVSYNSPLHFGNGTRLTVT.

J is TRBJ2-1 and V is TRBV7-9; 7 bases fit TRBD2. The J segment lost 2 bases and the V segment lost 5 bases, leaving 9 bases of the junction unmatched. This CDR3 region has 16 residues. Germline V CDR1 and CDR2: SEHNR, FQNEAQ (reference sequence). The chain's CDR3 is CASSRLASKAYNEQFF. The CDR3 DNA sequence: TGTGCCAGCAGCCGACTAGCTTCTAAGGCCTACAATGAGCAGTTCTTC.

This chain joins TRBV20-1 and TRBJ1-3; D unclear. V lost 3 bases and J lost 0, with 9 bases in between. This CDR3 contains 14 residues. Germline V gives CDR1 DFQATT, CDR2 SNEGSKA (reference sequence). This CDR3 is CSASNQSSGNTIYF. CDR3 in DNA: TGCAGTGCTAGCAACCAGAGCTCTGGAAACACCATATATTTT.

In this sample, this clonotype turned up a few times. J is TRBJ1-6 and V is TRBV2, with 7 bases fitting TRBD1. The CDR3 is 17 residues long. The trim removed 0 bases at V and 2 bases at J, leaving 4 bases unmatched. Germline-derived CDR1 and CDR2 are SNHLY and FYNNEI. CDR3 sequence: CASSEARDRAYNSPLHF. The CDR3 DNA follows: TGTGCCAGCAGTGAAGCTAGGGACAGAGCCTATAATTCACCCCTCCACTTT.

The chain couples TRBV3-1 to TRBJ1-1, with a weak D call TRBD1 (5 bases). The length of the CDR3 is 16 residues. Trimming removed 0 bases from V and 3 bases from J, with 14 bases in between. The germline gives CDR1 LGHDT, CDR2 YNNKEL (reference sequence). Here the CDR3 DNA reads TGTGCCAGCAGCCAAGAGGTCAGGGTGGAGTACACTGAAGCTTTCTTT. Amino acid sequence: CASSQEVRVEYTEAFF.

The chain joins TRBV28 to TRBJ2-7; 7 nucleotides line up with TRBD1. This CDR3 is built from 15 residues. Germline CDR1 and CDR2: MDHEN and SYDVKM. The V segment lost 1 base and the J segment 0 bases; nucleotides outside the gene matches: 3. As DNA, the CDR3 is TGTGCCAGCAGTTTATACGGGACAGCCTCCTACGAGCAGTACTTC. This gives the protein CASSLYGTASYEQYF.

This clonotype was picked up many times. This rearrangement joins TRBV7-2 to TRBJ1-4, with 10 nucleotides matching TRBD1. The germline gives CDR1 SGHTA, CDR2 FQGNSA. Trimming at V came to 2 bases and at J to 4 bases, leaving 10 bases not matched to a gene. CDR3 length equals 18 residues. In nucleotides, the CDR3 is TGTGCCAGCAGCTTATTTTTGACAGGGGGCAGGGGTAATGAAAAACTGTTTTTT. This gives the protein CASSLFLTGGRGNEKLFF. The full variable domain, rest sourced from reference TRBV7-2 and TRBJ1-4, is GAGVSQSPSNKVTEKGKDVELRCDPISGHTALYWYRQSLGQGLEFLIYFQGNSAPDKSGLPSDRFSAERTGGSVSTLTIQRTQQEDSAVYLCASSLFLTGGRGNEKLFFGSGTQLSVL.

A remark on this clonotype: A much larger clone sits a single nucleotide away, making a read error possible. The final CDR3 position lacks the conserved phenylalanine or tryptophan, pointing to a likely read error. The V gene is TRBV19, the J gene TRBJ2-7; D is possibly TRBD1 or TRBD2 (5 bases each). Trimming pared 3 bases from V and 4 bases from J, leaving 16 bases between. Germline V CDR1 and CDR2: LNHDA, SQIVND (reference sequence). The length of the CDR3 is 15 residues. The CDR3 nucleotides read TGTGCCAGTAGTATGGGGGACCCTCTTTCGTACGAGCAGTACATC. Its translation: CASSMGDPLSYEQYI.

This clonotype was seen more than once but under ten times. This chain links TRBV5-6 with TRBJ2-1; the match to TRBD1 covers 8 bases. J was trimmed by 4 bases and V by 0 bases; bases with no gene match: 6. The CDR3 is 16 residues long. Germline CDR1 is SGHDT and CDR2 is YYEEEE. The CDR3 protein is CASSLGRTGPYNEQFF. CDR3 sequence (DNA): TGTGCCAGCAGCTTGGGCCGGACAGGGCCATACAATGAGCAGTTCTTC. Full variable domain (outside the CDR3, taken from reference TRBV5-6 and TRBJ2-1): DAGVTQSPTHLIKTRGQQVTLRCSPKSGHDTVSWYQQALGQGPQFIFQYYEEEERQRGNFPDRFSGHQFPNYSSELNVNALLLGDSALYLCASSLGRTGPYNEQFFGPGTRLTVL.

This clonotype showed up just a few times. This sequence joins TRBV18 and TRBJ1-2; 7 positions agree with TRBD1. CDR1 is KGHSH, CDR2 LQKENI, per germline. CDR3 size: 17 residues. The J segment lost 2 bases and the V segment lost 6 bases, leaving 15 bases of the junction unmatched. The chain's CDR3 is CASSNQGRQGTNYGYTF. Here the CDR3 DNA reads TGTGCCAGCTCGAACCAGGGACGACAGGGAACCAACTATGGCTACACCTTC. Filled out from reference TRBV18 and TRBJ1-2, the complete variable domain reads NAGVMQNPRHLVRRRGQEARLRCSPMKGHSHVYWYRQLPEEGLKFMVYLQKENIIDESGMPKERFSAEFPKEGPSILRIQQVVRGDSAAYFCASSNQGRQGTNYGYTFGSGTRLTVV.

This clonotype was detected a few times. J is TRBJ2-1 and V is TRBV2, with 10 bases aligning to TRBD2. Germline CDR1 and CDR2: SNHLY and FYNNEI. CDR3 size: 15 residues. The V segment lost 6 bases and the J segment 3 bases; nucleotides outside the gene matches: 5. The CDR3 spells CASSELAGLYNEQFF. Written as DNA, the CDR3 is TGTGCCAGCAGCGAACTAGCGGGGCTCTACAATGAGCAGTTCTTC.

Turning to this clonotype: Germline is not matched at one junction end, which may reflect a read error. CDR3 sequence (DNA): TGTGCCAGCAGCCCCCCCCCCTCGGAAAACACCGGGGTGCTGTTTTTT. The encoded protein is CASSPPPSENTGVLFF. This rearrangement joins TRBV7-6 to TRBJ2-2; a possible D gene is TRBD2 (5 bases). The CDR3 spans 16 residues. Germline values: CDR1 SGHVS, CDR2 FNYEAQ.

This clonotype has more than one count but fewer than ten. V gene TRBV6-1 combines with J gene TRBJ1-5, with D possibly TRBD1 on 5 matching bases. The CDR3 sequence is 14 residues long. The germline gives CDR1 MNHNS, CDR2 SASEGT. The V end was cut by 3 bases, the J end by 5 bases, with 11 bases between. CDR3 amino acids: CASSDLGGDQPQHF. The DNA of the CDR3 is TGTGCCAGCAGTGACCTCGGGGGGGATCAGCCCCAGCATTTT.

This clonotype has more than one count but fewer than ten. This rearrangement joins TRBV7-9 to TRBJ2-5, with 9 bases lining up with TRBD2. The CDR3 extends over 16 amino acids. Per the germline V gene, CDR1 is SEHNR and CDR2 is FQNEAQ (reference sequence). The V and J ends lost 1 base and 3 bases, in that order; junction bases with no gene match: 6. The DNA of the CDR3 is TGTGCCAGCAGCTTAGTATCGACTAGCGGAGAAGAGACCCAGTACTTC. It yields the protein CASSLVSTSGEETQYF.

The genes are TRBV20-1 and TRBJ1-2; TRBD1 might be the D (5 bases). Germline V gene data show CDR1 as DFQATT and CDR2 as SNEGSKA (reference sequence). V dropped 5 bases and J dropped 2 bases, with 15 bases sitting between them. The CDR3 is 14 amino acids. CDR3 sequence (DNA): TGCAGTGCTCGCCCTAGGGGTCCGAACTATGGCTACACCTTC. Protein sequence: CSARPRGPNYGYTF.

This chain joins TRBV14 and TRBJ2-5; D not certain. V lost 1 base to trimming and J lost 1 base, with 4 bases between them. Germline loops: CDR1 SGHDN, CDR2 FVKESK. This CDR3 comprises 13 residues. The CDR3 DNA follows: TGTGCCAGCAGCCAAGCCGGCCAAGAGACCCAGTACTTC. The encoded protein is CASSQAGQETQYF.

DNA of the CDR3: TGTGCCAGCAGTGAATGGACAGGGGTCGGCTGGCCCCAGCATTTT. Translating it yields CASSEWTGVGWPQHF. V is TRBV6-1 and J is TRBJ1-5; 9 nucleotides agree with TRBD1. Germline V gene sequence: CDR1 MNHNS, CDR2 SASEGT. Trimming took 2 bases from V and 9 from J; bases not matched to a gene: 8. CDR3 size: 15 residues.

V usage is TRBV12-3 or TRBV12-4 and J usage is TRBJ1-1, with 7 positions matching TRBD1. The CDR3 consists of 14 residues. Losses at the gene ends were 4 bases for V and 0 bases for J; bases not matched to a gene: 2. CDR3 in DNA: TGTGCCAGCAGTTGGGACAGCGTGAACACTGAAGCTTTCTTT. As protein: CASSWDSVNTEAFF.

The chain has TRBV19 and TRBJ1-1; 10 bases fit TRBD1. CDR1 and CDR2 (germline): LNHDA, SQIVND (reference sequence). The CDR3 is 16 amino acids. V was pared by 4 bases and J by 1 base, with 6 bases of the junction left unmatched. The CDR3 spells CASSTDRGRKNTEAFF. For the CDR3, the DNA is TGTGCCAGTAGTACTGACAGGGGGCGAAAGAACACTGAAGCTTTCTTT.

This chain uses TRBV27 with TRBJ2-7; 8 nucleotides line up with TRBD1. Germline V gene data show CDR1 as MNHEY and CDR2 as SMNVEV (reference sequence). The CDR3 covers 15 residues. With V trimmed by 2 bases and J by 3 bases, 6 bases remained unmatched. The CDR3 DNA follows: TGTGCCAGCAGTTTAGGGACAGGTAACTACTACGAGCAGTACTTC. This encodes CASSLGTGNYYEQYF.

This chain connects TRBV6-1 to TRBJ1-3; D possibly corresponds to TRBD1 (6 bases). CDR1 is MNHNS and CDR2 is SASEGT in the germline V gene. The V gene lost 6 bases and the J gene lost 0 bases, with 15 bases spanning the gap. This CDR3 is 16 amino acids long. The CDR3 DNA sequence: TGTGCCAGCAGACCAACGACAGGCTACTCTGGAAACACCATATATTTT. Its protein is CASRPTTGYSGNTIYF.

The V call is TRBV20-1, the J call TRBJ2-1, with TRBD2 matching 9 bases. The germline gives CDR1 DFQATT, CDR2 SNEGSKA (reference sequence). The CDR3 consists of 16 residues. The trim removed 0 bases at V and 8 bases at J, leaving 11 bases unmatched. The CDR3 sequence: CSARDRSGRGGYEQFF. CDR3 nucleotides: TGCAGTGCTAGAGATAGGTCTGGGCGGGGGGGCTATGAGCAGTTCTTC.

The chain recombines TRBV5-1 with TRBJ2-2; tentatively, D is TRBD1 or TRBD2 (6 bases each). Germline V gene data show CDR1 as SGHRS and CDR2 as YFSETQ. The CDR3 extends over 15 amino acids. Trimming cost V 0 bases and J 5 bases, with 11 bases left between them. The CDR3 reads CASSLGQAGTGELFF. In nucleotides, the CDR3 is TGCGCCAGCAGCTTGGGACAGGCGGGAACCGGGGAGCTGTTTTTT.